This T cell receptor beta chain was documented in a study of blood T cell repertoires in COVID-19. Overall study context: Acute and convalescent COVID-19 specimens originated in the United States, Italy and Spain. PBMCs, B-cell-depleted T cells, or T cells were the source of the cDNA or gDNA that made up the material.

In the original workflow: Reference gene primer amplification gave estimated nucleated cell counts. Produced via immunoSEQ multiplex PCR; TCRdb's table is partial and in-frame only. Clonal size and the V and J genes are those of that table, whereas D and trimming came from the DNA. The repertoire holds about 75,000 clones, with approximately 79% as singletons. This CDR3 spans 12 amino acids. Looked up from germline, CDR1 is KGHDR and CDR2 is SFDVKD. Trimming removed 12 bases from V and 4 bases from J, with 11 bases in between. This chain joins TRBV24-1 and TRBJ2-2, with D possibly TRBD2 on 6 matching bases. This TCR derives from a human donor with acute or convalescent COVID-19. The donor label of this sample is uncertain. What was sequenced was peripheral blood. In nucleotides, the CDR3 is TGTGCCGCCGGAGGGACCACCGGGGAGCTGTTTTTT. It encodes CAAGGTTGELFF.